Here is one TCR beta chain with its context. Its antigen is undetermined. The PCR contained 60 Vbeta and 13 Jbeta primers. Method: immunoSEQ multiplex PCR; TCRdb's copy keeps in-frame clones and lacks some. The data show under 200,000 clones, 79% seen once. The data belong to a study of cytomegalovirus exposure and HLA in healthy donors. The germline gives CDR1 PRHDT, CDR2 FYEKMQ (reference sequence). Trimming at V came to 1 base and at J to 4 bases, leaving 8 bases not matched to a gene. The CDR3 has 16 amino acids. Study-wide results and limits: An ancestry cluster, one associated with Asian ancestry, reportedly showed fewer N-insertions than the approximately 650-donor mean in a later analysis. Reportedly, TCR beta sequences accurately predicted HLA-A and HLA-B alleles in most subjects. The authors later found HLA-associated TCR beta chains more clonally expanded than equally common others. Some V segments, including TRBV6-2 and TRBV6-3, were excluded as indistinguishable.

The J gene is TRBJ2-7, the V gene TRBV13; 9 nucleotides match TRBD1. This clonotype originated in a woman aged 40 to 50 in good health and CMV-seronegative. Source material: PBMCs. CDR3 sequence (DNA): TGTGCCAGCAGCTTAGTGGATGGGACAGGGAGGTACGAGCAGTACTTC. Translated: CASSLVDGTGRYEQYF.